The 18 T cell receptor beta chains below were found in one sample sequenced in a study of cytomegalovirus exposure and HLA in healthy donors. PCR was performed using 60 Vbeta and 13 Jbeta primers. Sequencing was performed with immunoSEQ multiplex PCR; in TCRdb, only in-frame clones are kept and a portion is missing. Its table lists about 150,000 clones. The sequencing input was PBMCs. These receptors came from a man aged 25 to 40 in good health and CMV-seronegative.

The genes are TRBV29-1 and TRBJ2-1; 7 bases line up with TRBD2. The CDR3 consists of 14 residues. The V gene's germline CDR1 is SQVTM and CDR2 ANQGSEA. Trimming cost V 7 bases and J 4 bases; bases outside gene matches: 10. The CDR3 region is CSGELATKYNEQFF. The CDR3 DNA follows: TGCAGCGGAGAACTAGCGACAAAATACAATGAGCAGTTCTTC.

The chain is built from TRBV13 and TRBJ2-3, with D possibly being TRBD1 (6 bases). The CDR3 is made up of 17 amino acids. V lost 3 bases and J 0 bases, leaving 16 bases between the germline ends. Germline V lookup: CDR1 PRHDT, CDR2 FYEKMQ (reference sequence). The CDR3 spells CASSLGAWGTSTDTQYF. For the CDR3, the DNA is TGTGCCAGCAGCTTGGGGGCATGGGGAACTAGCACAGATACGCAGTATTTT.

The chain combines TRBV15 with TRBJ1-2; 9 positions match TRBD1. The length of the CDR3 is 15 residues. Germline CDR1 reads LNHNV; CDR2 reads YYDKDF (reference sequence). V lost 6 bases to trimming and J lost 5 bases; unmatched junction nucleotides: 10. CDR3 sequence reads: CATRRQGGSGYGYTF. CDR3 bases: TGTGCCACCAGGAGACAGGGGGGAAGCGGGTATGGCTACACCTTC.

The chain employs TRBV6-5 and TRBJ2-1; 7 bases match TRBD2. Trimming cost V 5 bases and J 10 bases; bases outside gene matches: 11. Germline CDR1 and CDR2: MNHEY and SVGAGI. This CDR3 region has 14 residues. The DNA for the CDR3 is TGTGCCAGCAGTGGCTCGGGCGGGAGTAAAGAGCAGTTCTTC. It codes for CASSGSGGSKEQFF.

CDR3 region: CASSFLEPFYEQYF. DNA for the CDR3: TGTGCCAGCAGTTTTTTAGAACCTTTCTACGAGCAGTACTTC. The V gene is TRBV28, the J gene TRBJ2-7; D gene uncertain. The germline CDR1 and CDR2 sequences are MDHEN and SYDVKM. The CDR3 consists of 14 residues. The V end lost 3 bases, the J end lost 3 bases, and 12 bases lay between the germline ends. The complete variable domain, with remaining parts taken from reference TRBV28 and TRBJ2-7, reads DVKVTQSSRYLVKRTGEKVFLECVQDMDHENMFWYRQDPGLGLRLIYFSYDVKMKEKGDIPEGYSVSREKKERFSLILESASTNQTSMYLCASSFLEPFYEQYFGPGTRLTVT.

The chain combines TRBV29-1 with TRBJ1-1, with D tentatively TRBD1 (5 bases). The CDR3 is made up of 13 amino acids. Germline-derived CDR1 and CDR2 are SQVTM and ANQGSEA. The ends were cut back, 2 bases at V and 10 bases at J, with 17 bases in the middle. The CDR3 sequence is CSVESRGGRGAFF. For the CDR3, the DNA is TGCAGCGTTGAAAGTAGGGGCGGGAGGGGAGCTTTCTTT.

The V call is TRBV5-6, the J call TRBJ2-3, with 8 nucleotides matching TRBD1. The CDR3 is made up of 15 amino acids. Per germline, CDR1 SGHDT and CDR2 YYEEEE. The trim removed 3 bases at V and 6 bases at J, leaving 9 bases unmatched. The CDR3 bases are TGTGCCAGCAGCTCCCCGACAGGGGAATGGGATACGCAGTATTTT. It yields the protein CASSSPTGEWDTQYF.

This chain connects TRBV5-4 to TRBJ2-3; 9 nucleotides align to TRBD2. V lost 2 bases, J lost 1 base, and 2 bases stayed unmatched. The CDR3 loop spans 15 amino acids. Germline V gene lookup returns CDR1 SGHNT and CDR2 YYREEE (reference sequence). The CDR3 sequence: CASSFRTSGTDTQYF. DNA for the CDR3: TGTGCCAGCAGCTTTAGGACTAGCGGCACAGATACGCAGTATTTT.

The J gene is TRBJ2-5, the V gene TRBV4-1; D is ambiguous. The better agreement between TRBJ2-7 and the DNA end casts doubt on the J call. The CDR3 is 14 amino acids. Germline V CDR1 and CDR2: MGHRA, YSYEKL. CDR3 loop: CASSPRPDSYEQYF. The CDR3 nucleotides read TGCGCCAGCAGCCCCCGACCGGACTCCTACGAGCAGTACTTC.

CDR3 nucleotides: TGTGCCAGCAGTTCGGGACAGGGGGCCACGAACACCGGGGAGCTGTTTTTT. Its translation is CASSSGQGATNTGELFF. The chain uses TRBV27 and TRBJ2-2, with 12 nucleotides matching TRBD1. Germline CDR1 MNHEY, CDR2 SMNVEV (reference sequence). V shed 4 bases and J 0 bases; nucleotides not matched to a gene: 3. The CDR3 extends over 17 amino acids.

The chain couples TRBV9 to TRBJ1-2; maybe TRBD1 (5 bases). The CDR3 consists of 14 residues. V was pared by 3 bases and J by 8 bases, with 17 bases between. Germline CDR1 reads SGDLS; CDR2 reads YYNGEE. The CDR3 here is CASSAGGGPEGYTF. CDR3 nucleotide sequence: TGTGCCAGCAGCGCCGGGGGAGGGCCAGAGGGCTACACCTTC.

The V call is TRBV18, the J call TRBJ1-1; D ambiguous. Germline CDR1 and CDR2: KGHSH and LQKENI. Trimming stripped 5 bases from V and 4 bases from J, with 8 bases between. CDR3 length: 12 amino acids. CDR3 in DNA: TGTGCCAGCTCATCGCTAACCACTGAAGCTTTCTTT. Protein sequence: CASSSLTTEAFF.

The CDR3 is CASSPGTSYNEQFF. CDR3 in DNA: TGTGCCAGCAGCCCCGGGACTTCCTACAATGAGCAGTTCTTC. The chain has TRBV7-9 and TRBJ2-1, with D possibly TRBD2 on 6 matching bases. V dropped 5 bases and J dropped 1 base, with 9 bases sitting between them. This CDR3 is 14 amino acids long. The germline V gene encodes CDR1 SEHNR and CDR2 FQNEAQ (reference sequence).

The CDR3 nucleotides are TGCGCCAGCAGTGAGTGGACAGGAGGGAAGGAGACCCAGTACTTC. Protein sequence: CASSEWTGGKETQYF. The rearrangement uses TRBV10-1 and TRBJ2-5; the D gene is possibly TRBD1 (7 bases). The CDR3 loop spans 15 amino acids. The germline CDR1 and CDR2 sequences are WNHNN and SYGVQD (reference sequence). The V end was cut by 1 base, the J end by 5 bases, with 14 bases between.

CDR3 DNA sequence: TGTGCCAGCAGCTGGGGACTAGCGGGAGGAAGGAATGAGCAGTTCTTC. Amino acid sequence: CASSWGLAGGRNEQFF. This sequence joins TRBV5-4 and TRBJ2-1; 15 bases are shared with TRBD2. Germline CDR1 is SGHNT and CDR2 is YYREEE (reference sequence). Germline trimming cut 3 bases from V and 7 bases from J; bases unmatched to any gene: 5. The CDR3 length is 16 residues.

CDR3 nucleotide sequence: TGTGCCAGCAGCTTGTGGCAGGGGGCAGACACCGGGGAGCTGTTTTTT. The encoded protein is CASSLWQGADTGELFF. V usage is TRBV5-6 and J usage is TRBJ2-2; 8 bases agree with TRBD1. The CDR3 has 16 amino acids. Trimming took 1 base from V and 3 from J; bases not matched to a gene: 5. Germline V gene lookup returns CDR1 SGHDT and CDR2 YYEEEE.

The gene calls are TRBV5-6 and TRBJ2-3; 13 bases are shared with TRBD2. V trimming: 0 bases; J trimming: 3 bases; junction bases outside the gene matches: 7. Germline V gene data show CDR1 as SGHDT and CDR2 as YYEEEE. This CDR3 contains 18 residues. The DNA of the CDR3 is TGTGCCAGCAGCTTGGAACTAGCGGGAGGGCCTTCAACAGATACGCAGTATTTT. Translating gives CASSLELAGGPSTDTQYF.

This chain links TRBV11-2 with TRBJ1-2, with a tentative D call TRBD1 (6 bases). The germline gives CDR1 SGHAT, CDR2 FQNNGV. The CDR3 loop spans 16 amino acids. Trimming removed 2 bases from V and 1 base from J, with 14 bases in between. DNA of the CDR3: TGTGCCAGCAGCTTACATAAGGACAGTTTTAACTATGGCTACACCTTC. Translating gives CASSLHKDSFNYGYTF.